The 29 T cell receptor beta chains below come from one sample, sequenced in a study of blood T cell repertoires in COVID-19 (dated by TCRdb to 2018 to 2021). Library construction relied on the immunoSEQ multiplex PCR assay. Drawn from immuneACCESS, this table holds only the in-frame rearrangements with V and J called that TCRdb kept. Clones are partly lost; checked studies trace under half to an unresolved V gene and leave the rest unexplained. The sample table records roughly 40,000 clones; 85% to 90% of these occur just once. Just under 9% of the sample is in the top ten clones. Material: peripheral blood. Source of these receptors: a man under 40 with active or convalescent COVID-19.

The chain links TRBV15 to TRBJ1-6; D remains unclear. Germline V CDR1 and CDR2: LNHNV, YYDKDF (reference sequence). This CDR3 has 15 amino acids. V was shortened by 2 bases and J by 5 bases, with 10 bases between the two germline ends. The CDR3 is CATSRSVDHNSPLHF. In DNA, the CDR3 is TGTGCCACCAGCAGATCCGTAGATCATAATTCACCCCTCCACTTT.

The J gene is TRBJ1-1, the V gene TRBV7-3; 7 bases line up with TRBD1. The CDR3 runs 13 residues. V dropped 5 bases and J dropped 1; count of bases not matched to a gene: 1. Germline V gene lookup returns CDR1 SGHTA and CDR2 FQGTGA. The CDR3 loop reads CASSRQGNTEAFF. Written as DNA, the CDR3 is TGTGCCAGCAGCCGACAGGGGAACACTGAAGCTTTCTTT.

CDR3 residues: CASSTRLAGVDEQFF. The DNA for the CDR3 is TGTGCCAGCAGCACTAGACTAGCGGGCGTGGATGAGCAGTTCTTC. The chain carries TRBV9 and TRBJ2-1; 10 positions match TRBD2. The CDR3 has 15 residues. Germline CDR1 reads SGDLS; CDR2 reads YYNGEE. V was clipped by 4 bases and J by 8 bases; unmatched bases: 9.

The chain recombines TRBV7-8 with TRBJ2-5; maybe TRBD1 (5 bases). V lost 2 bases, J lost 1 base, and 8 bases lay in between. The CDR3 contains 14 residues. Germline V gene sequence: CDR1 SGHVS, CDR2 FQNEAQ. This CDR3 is CASSLSGLQETQYF. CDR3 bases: TGTGCCAGCAGCTTATCAGGGCTCCAAGAGACCCAGTACTTC. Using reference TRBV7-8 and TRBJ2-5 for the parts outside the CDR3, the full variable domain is GAGVSQSPRYKVAKRGQDVALRCDPISGHVSLFWYQQALGQGPEFLTYFQNEAQLDKSGLPSDRFFAERPEGSVSTLKIQRTQQEDSAVYLCASSLSGLQETQYFGPGTRLLVL.

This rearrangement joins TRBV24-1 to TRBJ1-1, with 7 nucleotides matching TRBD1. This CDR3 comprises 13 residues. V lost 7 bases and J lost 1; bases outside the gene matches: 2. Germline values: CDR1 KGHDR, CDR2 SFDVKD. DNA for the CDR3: TGTGCCACCAGATGGACAGGGAACACTGAAGCTTTCTTT. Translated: CATRWTGNTEAFF.

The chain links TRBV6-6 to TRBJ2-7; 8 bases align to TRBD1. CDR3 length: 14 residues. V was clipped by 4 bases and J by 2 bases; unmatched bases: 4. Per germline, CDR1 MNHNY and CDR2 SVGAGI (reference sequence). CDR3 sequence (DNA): TGTGCCAGCAGTTTCGGGACAGGTGCCTACGAGCAGTACTTC. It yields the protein CASSFGTGAYEQYF.

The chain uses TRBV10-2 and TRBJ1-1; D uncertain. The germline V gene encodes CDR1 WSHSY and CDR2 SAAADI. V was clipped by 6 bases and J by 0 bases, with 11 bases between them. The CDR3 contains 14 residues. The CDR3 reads CASRKNSMNTEAFF. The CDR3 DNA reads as TGCGCCAGCAGGAAGAACTCCATGAACACTGAAGCTTTCTTT.

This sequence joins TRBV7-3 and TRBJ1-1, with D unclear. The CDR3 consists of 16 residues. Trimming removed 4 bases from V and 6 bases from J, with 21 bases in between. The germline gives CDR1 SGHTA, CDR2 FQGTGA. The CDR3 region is CASSYALYTGSSEAFF. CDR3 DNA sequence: TGTGCCAGCAGCTACGCCCTTTATACGGGGTCTTCTGAAGCTTTCTTT.

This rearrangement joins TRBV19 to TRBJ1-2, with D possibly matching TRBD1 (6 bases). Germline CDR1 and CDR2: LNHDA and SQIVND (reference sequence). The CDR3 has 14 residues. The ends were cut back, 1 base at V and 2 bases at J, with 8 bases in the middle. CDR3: CASSIGQGNYGYTF. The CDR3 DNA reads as TGTGCCAGTAGTATAGGTCAGGGGAACTATGGCTACACCTTC.

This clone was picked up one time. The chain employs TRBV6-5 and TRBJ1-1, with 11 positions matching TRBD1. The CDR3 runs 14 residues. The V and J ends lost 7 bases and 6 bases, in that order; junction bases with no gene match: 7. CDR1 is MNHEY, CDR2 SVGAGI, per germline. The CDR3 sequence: CASTKDRGRSEAFF. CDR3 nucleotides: TGTGCCAGCACTAAGGACAGGGGGCGGTCTGAAGCTTTCTTT.

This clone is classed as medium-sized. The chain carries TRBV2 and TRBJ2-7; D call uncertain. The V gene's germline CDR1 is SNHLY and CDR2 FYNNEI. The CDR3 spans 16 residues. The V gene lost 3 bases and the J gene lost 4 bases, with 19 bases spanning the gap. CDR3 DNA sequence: TGTGCCAGCAGTGAGGTGACTTCGGCTTTTACATACGAGCAGTACTTC. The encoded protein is CASSEVTSAFTYEQYF. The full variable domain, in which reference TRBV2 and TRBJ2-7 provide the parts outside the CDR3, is EPEVTQTPSHQVTQMGQEVILRCVPISNHLYFYWYRQILGQKVEFLVSFYNNEISEKSEIFDDQFSVERPDGSNFTLKIRSTKLEDSAMYFCASSEVTSAFTYEQYFGPGTRLTVT.

In nucleotides, the CDR3 is TGTGCCAGCAGCGTAGGGACAGGGTCCTACAATGAGCAGTTCTTC. This translates into CASSVGTGSYNEQFF. The rearrangement joins TRBV9 to TRBJ2-1; 8 bases agree with TRBD1. This CDR3 spans 15 amino acids. J gave up 1 base and V 0 bases, and 0 bases lay outside the gene matches. Germline lookup yields CDR1 SGDLS and CDR2 YYNGEE.

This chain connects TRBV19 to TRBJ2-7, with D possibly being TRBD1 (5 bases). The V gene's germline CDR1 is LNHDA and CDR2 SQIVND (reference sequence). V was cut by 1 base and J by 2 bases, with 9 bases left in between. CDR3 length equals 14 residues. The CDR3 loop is CASSIGTGTYEQYF. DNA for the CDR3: TGTGCCAGTAGTATAGGAACAGGTACCTACGAGCAGTACTTC. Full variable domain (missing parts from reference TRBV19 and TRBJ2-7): DGGITQSPKYLFRKEGQNVTLSCEQNLNHDAMYWYRQDPGQGLRLIYYSQIVNDFQKGDIAEGYSVSREKKESFPLTVTSAQKNPTAFYLCASSIGTGTYEQYFGPGTRLTVT.

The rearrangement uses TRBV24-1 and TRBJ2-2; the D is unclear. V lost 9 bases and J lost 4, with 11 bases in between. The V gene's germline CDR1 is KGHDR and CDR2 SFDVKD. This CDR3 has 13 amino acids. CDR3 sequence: CATSRPTTGELFF. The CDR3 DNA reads TGTGCCACCTCGCGTCCCACCACCGGGGAGCTGTTTTTT.

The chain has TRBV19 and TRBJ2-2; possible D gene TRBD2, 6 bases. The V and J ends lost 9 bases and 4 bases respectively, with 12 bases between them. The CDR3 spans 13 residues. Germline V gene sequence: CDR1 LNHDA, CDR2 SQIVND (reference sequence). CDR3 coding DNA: TGTGCCAGCCCTTCTAGCGTCACCGGGGAGCTGTTTTTT. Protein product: CASPSSVTGELFF.

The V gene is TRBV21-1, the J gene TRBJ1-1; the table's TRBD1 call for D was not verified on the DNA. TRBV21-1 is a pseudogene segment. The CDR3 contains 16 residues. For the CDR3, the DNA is TGTGCCAGCAGCCACCTGACAGGTCCTACGAACACTGAAGCTTTCTTT. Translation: CASSHLTGPTNTEAFF.

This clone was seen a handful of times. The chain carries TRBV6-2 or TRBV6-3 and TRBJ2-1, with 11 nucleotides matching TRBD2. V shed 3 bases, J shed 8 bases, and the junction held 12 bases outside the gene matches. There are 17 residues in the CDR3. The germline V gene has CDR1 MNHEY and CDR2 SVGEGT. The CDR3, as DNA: TGTGCCAGCAGTTATACTCCAACTAGCGGGAGAGTCTATGAGCAGTTCTTC. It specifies CASSYTPTSGRVYEQFF.

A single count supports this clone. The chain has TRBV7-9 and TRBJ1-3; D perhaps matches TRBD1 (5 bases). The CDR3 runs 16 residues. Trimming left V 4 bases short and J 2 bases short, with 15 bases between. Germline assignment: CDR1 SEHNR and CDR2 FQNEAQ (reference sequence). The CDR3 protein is CASSSERQITGNTIYF. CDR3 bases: TGTGCCAGCAGCTCAGAAAGACAGATAACTGGAAACACCATATATTTT.

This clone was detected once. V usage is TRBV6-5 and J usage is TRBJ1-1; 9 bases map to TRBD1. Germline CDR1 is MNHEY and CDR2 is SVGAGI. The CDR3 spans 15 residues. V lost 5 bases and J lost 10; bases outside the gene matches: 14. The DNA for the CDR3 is TGTGCCAGCAGTAACGAGGGGACAGGGTATTCGGCAGCTTTCTTT. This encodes CASSNEGTGYSAAFF.

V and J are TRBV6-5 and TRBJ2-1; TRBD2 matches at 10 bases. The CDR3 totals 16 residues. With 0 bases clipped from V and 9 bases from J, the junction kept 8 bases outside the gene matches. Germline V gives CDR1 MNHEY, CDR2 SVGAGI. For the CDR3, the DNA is TGTGCCAGCAGTTACTCAACCAGCGGGGGGGAAAGTGAGCAGTTCTTC. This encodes CASSYSTSGGESEQFF.

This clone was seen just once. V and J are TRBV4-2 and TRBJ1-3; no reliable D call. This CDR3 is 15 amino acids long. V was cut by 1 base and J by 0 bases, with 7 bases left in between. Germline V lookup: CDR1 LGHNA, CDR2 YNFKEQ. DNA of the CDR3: TGTGCCAGCAGCCAAGTCGTTCTCTCTGGAAACACCATATATTTT. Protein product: CASSQVVLSGNTIYF.

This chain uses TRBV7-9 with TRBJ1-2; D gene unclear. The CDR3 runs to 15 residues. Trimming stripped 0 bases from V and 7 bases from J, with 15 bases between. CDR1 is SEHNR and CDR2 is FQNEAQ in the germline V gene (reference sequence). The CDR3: CASSLALGGISGYTF. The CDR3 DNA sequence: TGTGCCAGCAGCTTAGCGCTAGGAGGAATCTCTGGCTACACCTTC.

CDR3 in amino acids: CASAVTGGFSGNTIYF. CDR3 sequence (DNA): TGTGCCAGCGCGGTGACAGGGGGCTTCTCTGGAAACACCATATATTTT. The J gene is TRBJ1-3, the V gene TRBV11-2; 10 bases are a match to TRBD1. This CDR3 contains 16 residues. The germline V gene encodes CDR1 SGHAT and CDR2 FQNNGV. After removal of 8 bases from V and 0 bases from J, the junction contained 7 bases not matched to a gene.

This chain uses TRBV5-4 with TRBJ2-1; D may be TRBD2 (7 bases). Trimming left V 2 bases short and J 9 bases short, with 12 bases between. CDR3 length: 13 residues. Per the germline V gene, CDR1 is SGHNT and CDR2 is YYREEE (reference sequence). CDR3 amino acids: CASSLGGGVEQFF. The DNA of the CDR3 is TGTGCCAGCAGCTTAGGCGGGGGCGTTGAGCAGTTCTTC.

The CDR3 DNA reads TGCGCCAGCAGTCTAGACAGCCCTAACTATGGCTACACCTTC. Encoded protein: CASSLDSPNYGYTF. J is TRBJ1-2 and V is TRBV5-1; D is perhaps TRBD1 (5 bases). Trimming took 5 bases from V and 0 from J, leaving 11 bases between them. Germline V gene lookup returns CDR1 SGHRS and CDR2 YFSETQ. This CDR3 comprises 14 residues.

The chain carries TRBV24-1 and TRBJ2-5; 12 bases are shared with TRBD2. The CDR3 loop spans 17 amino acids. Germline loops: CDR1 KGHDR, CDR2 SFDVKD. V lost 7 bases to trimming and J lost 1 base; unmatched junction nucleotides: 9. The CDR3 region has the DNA TGTGCCACCAGCGCGGGGTTACTAGCGGGGGGCCAAGAGACCCAGTACTTC. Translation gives CATSAGLLAGGQETQYF.

The chain's CDR3 is CASRLSTNYGYTF. The CDR3 DNA is TGTGCCAGCCGGTTGTCAACTAACTATGGCTACACCTTC. The V and J genes are TRBV6-5 and TRBJ1-2, with unresolved D. V lost 8 bases to trimming and J lost 0 bases, with 10 bases between them. This CDR3 is built from 13 residues. Germline CDR1 is MNHEY and CDR2 is SVGAGI.

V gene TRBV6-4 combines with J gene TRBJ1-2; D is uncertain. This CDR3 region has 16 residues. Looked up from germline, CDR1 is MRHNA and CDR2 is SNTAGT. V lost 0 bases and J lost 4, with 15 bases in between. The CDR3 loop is CASSDSTGSGAYGYTF. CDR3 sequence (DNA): TGTGCCAGCAGTGACTCGACCGGGTCGGGAGCCTATGGCTACACCTTC.

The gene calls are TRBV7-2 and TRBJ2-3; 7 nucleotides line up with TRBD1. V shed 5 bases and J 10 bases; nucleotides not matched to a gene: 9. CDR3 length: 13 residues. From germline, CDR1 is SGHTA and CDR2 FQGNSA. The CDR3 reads CASSVTGVGAQYF. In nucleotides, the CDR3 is TGTGCCAGCAGCGTAACAGGGGTGGGGGCGCAGTATTTT.